The T cell receptor beta chain described here comes from a study of T cells in Graves' hyperthyroidism and ophthalmopathy. Points from the study as a whole: Stable hyperthyroidism was separated from ophthalmopathy by a model based on 13 V-J features. Most expanded thyroid clonotypes above 0.001 also appeared in blood.

The CDR3 regions of TCR beta were amplified from RNA transcripts. A set of HTBI primers served as the primers for a first-round RT-PCR of the TCR CDR3. TCRdb re-derived calls from the multiplex PCR reads in MiXCR, one entry per CDR3 protein. The profile shows approximately 700,000 distinct CDR3 sequences, nearly 45% of them singletons. As concerns this clonotype: Its antigen is undetermined.

The germline CDR1 and CDR2 sequences are MNHNS and SASEGT. V was trimmed by 7 bases and J by 0 bases, leaving 12 bases between them. The CDR3 length is 14 residues. Sequencing input: peripheral blood or thyroid tissue (not recorded which). The chain recombines TRBV6-1 with TRBJ1-1; D not resolved. The origin of this receptor is an adult man with Graves' disease, either hyperthyroidism or ophthalmopathy (not recorded which). The CDR3 sequence is CASTPDGLNTEAFF. The CDR3 DNA reads TGTGCCAGCACCCCGGACGGACTGAACACTGAAGCTTTCTTT.